One T cell receptor (beta chain) is described in this entry. Its antigen is not known. This CDR3 has 15 amino acids. V gave up 3 bases and J gave up 2 bases; unmatched junction bases: 7. Germline values: CDR1 DFQATT, CDR2 SNEGSKA (reference sequence). TCRdb passed the 5' RACE reads through MiXCR, listing each CDR3 protein once. The sample consists of hundreds of thousands of distinct CDR3 sequences, approximately 15% of them appearing once. The data belong to a study of T-cell memory formation after mild COVID-19. Overall study: Clustering of TCRs was largely donor specific.

Study-level results: Whether second-wave clones peaking at day 37 were SARS-CoV-2 specific went unconfirmed.

Sequencing was done on a sample of PBMCs or a T cell subset sorted from them (not recorded which). The TCR originated in an adult woman who had mild COVID-19 (a few samples of this study predate the infection). Cell type and time point are not known. The chain carries TRBV20-1 and TRBJ1-5, with 7 bases that match TRBD1. Here the CDR3 reads CSASQDRIGNQPQHF. The CDR3 DNA follows: TGCAGTGCTAGCCAGGACAGGATTGGCAATCAGCCCCAGCATTTT.